These 8 T cell receptor beta chains share one sample of origin, sequenced in a study of OX40 agonist ivuxolimab in advanced cancers. Libraries were prepared by immunoSEQ multiplex PCR; TCRdb keeps only in-frame clonotypes and omits some of them. The sample shows 40,000 to 60,000 clones, 79% of them seen only once. Here the sequenced sample was CD4+ or CD8+ T cells sorted from blood, taken in a trial of the OX40 agonist ivuxolimab. The origin of the receptors is an adult with an advanced solid tumor such as melanoma, head and neck, liver or kidney cancer.

The J gene is TRBJ2-1, the V gene TRBV7-3, with D perhaps matching TRBD2 (6 bases). V was cut by 3 bases and J by 5 bases, with 8 bases left in between. Germline CDR1 is SGHTA and CDR2 is FQGTGA. The CDR3 is made up of 13 amino acids. The CDR3 protein is CASSFGGDNEQFF. The CDR3 region has the DNA TGTGCCAGCAGCTTCGGCGGGGACAATGAGCAGTTCTTC.

This clone showed up just once. The chain employs TRBV19 and TRBJ2-2; TRBD1 matches 8 bases. CDR3 size: 16 residues. J was trimmed by 6 bases and V by 3 bases; bases with no gene match: 9. The V gene's germline CDR1 is LNHDA and CDR2 SQIVND (reference sequence). The chain's CDR3 is CASSILQGAVSGELFF. In DNA, the CDR3 is TGTGCCAGTAGTATCCTCCAGGGGGCGGTCTCCGGGGAGCTGTTTTTT.

This clone was seen only a few times. This sequence joins TRBV6-5 and TRBJ2-1; 7 bases are a match to TRBD1. With V trimmed by 6 bases and J by 3 bases, 5 bases remained unmatched. CDR3 length: 14 amino acids. Germline CDR1 MNHEY, CDR2 SVGAGI. The CDR3 is CASSDRDNYNEQFF. DNA of the CDR3: TGTGCCAGCAGCGACAGGGATAACTACAATGAGCAGTTCTTC.

This clone was detected a few times. J is TRBJ1-3 and V is TRBV6-1, with TRBD1 as a possible D gene (5 bases). V was pared by 6 bases and J by 4 bases, with 10 bases between. CDR3 length equals 13 residues. Looked up from germline, CDR1 is MNHNS and CDR2 is SASEGT. The CDR3 bases are TGTGCCAGCAGAACCGGGACGGGAAACACCATATATTTT. Its protein product is CASRTGTGNTIYF.

The CDR3 loop reads CASSSFLPGLPSNQPQHF. CDR3 in DNA: TGTGCCAGCAGCTCTTTTCTGCCGGGACTTCCTAGCAATCAGCCCCAGCATTTT. This chain uses TRBV2 with TRBJ1-5; D possibly corresponds to TRBD1 (5 bases). This CDR3 is 18 amino acids long. Trimming left V 6 bases short and J 0 bases short, with 21 bases between. CDR1 SNHLY and CDR2 FYNNEI come from the germline V gene.

J is TRBJ2-5 and V is TRBV5-8; no definite D call. Germline V lookup: CDR1 SGHTS, CDR2 YDEGEE. Trimming shortened V by 4 bases and J by 3 bases, and 13 bases separated the two germline ends. The CDR3 has 14 amino acids. CDR3 loop: CASSAPHTKETQYF. In nucleotides, the CDR3 is TGTGCCAGCAGCGCACCCCATACAAAAGAGACCCAGTACTTC.

The chain employs TRBV5-4 and TRBJ1-2, with 9 positions matching TRBD1. Germline CDR1 SGHNT, CDR2 YYREEE (reference sequence). Unmatched junction bases numbered 10, after V lost 0 bases and J lost 4 bases. This CDR3 has 17 amino acids. The CDR3 DNA reads as TGTGCCAGCAGCTTGGGGACAGGGGTCCCTCCAGCCTATGGCTACACCTTC. This codes for CASSLGTGVPPAYGYTF.

This clone was counted a few times. This chain uses TRBV6-5 with TRBJ1-2; weak D call: TRBD1 (5 bases). CDR3 length equals 14 residues. The ends were cut back, 5 bases at V and 8 bases at J, with 18 bases in the middle. CDR1 and CDR2 (germline): MNHEY, SVGAGI. Written as DNA, the CDR3 is TGTGCCAGCAGTGAACCGGTTAGGAGGGGCGGCTACACCTTC. This encodes CASSEPVRRGGYTF.